The 20 T cell receptor beta chains listed next were all sequenced from one sample in a study of CD8 T cells in Susac syndrome. After extraction with the RNeasy kit, roughly 0.45 to 1 ug of the RNA was reverse transcribed using random hexamers. TCRdb independently ran MiXCR on the immunoSEQ multiplex PCR reads; one entry per CDR3 protein. In the table there are fewer than 200,000 distinct CDR3 sequences, 90% to 95% of which are singletons. Sequenced material: CD4+ T cells from PBMCs. The receptors come from a human donor in good health.

The rearrangement uses TRBV7-2 and TRBJ1-1; maybe TRBD1 (6 bases). V lost 7 bases and J 1 base, leaving 16 bases between the germline ends. This CDR3 region has 15 residues. Germline values: CDR1 SGHTA, CDR2 FQGNSA. The DNA of the CDR3 is TGTGCCAGCAAACCGGGGGTGGGACAGAACACTGAAGCTTTCTTT. This gives the protein CASKPGVGQNTEAFF.

This chain links TRBV18 with TRBJ2-3; a possible D gene is TRBD2 (6 bases). V was pared by 5 bases and J by 10 bases, with 10 bases between. CDR3 length: 11 amino acids. Germline V gene data show CDR1 as KGHSH and CDR2 as LQKENI. The CDR3 sequence is CASSTGGSQYF. The CDR3 coding sequence is TGTGCCAGCTCAACCGGAGGGTCGCAGTATTTT.

V is TRBV5-1 and J is TRBJ2-1; TRBD2 is a possible D gene (5 bases). Between the trimmed V and J ends, which lost 2 bases and 2 bases, there was a span of 11 bases. The length of the CDR3 is 15 residues. The V gene's germline CDR1 is SGHRS and CDR2 YFSETQ. CDR3 sequence (DNA): TGCGCCAGCAGCTTAGGGCTAGCAACCTACAATGAGCAGTTCTTC. Protein: CASSLGLATYNEQFF.

This clonotype was seen a few times. The chain links TRBV11-2 to TRBJ1-5; TRBD1 might be the D (6 bases). CDR1 is SGHAT and CDR2 is FQNNGV in the germline V gene. The V and J ends lost 3 bases and 3 bases respectively, with 12 bases between them. The CDR3 runs 15 residues. CDR3 region: CASSLGHRPNQPQHF. The CDR3 DNA is TGTGCCAGCAGCTTGGGACATCGGCCCAATCAGCCCCAGCATTTT.

This clonotype was seen once. This rearrangement joins TRBV4-1 to TRBJ1-2; 10 nucleotides line up with TRBD1. The CDR3 spans 15 residues. Unmatched junction bases numbered 5, after V lost 1 base and J lost 6 bases. The germline gives CDR1 MGHRA, CDR2 YSYEKL. The CDR3, as DNA: TGCGCCAGCAGCCAAGGTCGGGGACAGGGGAATGGCTACACCTTC. This sequence encodes CASSQGRGQGNGYTF.

The chain recombines TRBV12-3 or TRBV12-4 with TRBJ1-2; no clear D. With 6 bases removed from V and 5 bases from J, the gap between germline ends came to 16 bases. The CDR3 covers 14 residues. This CDR3 is CASRKSGVAYGYTF. The CDR3 coding sequence is TGTGCCAGCAGGAAAAGCGGGGTGGCTTATGGCTACACCTTC.

The chain's CDR3 is CASSEYMRGEAFF. The CDR3 bases are TGTGCCAGCAGTGAATACATGAGGGGTGAAGCTTTCTTT. The chain combines TRBV2 with TRBJ1-1; tentatively, D is TRBD1 (5 bases). CDR3 length: 13 amino acids. V was cut by 2 bases and J by 7 bases, with 11 bases left in between. Germline V gives CDR1 SNHLY, CDR2 FYNNEI.

This clonotype was counted once. The rearrangement joins TRBV28 to TRBJ2-5; 8 bases fit TRBD1. The germline V gene encodes CDR1 MDHEN and CDR2 SYDVKM. The CDR3 spans 14 residues. Trimming cost V 3 bases and J 2 bases; bases outside gene matches: 2. CDR3 DNA: TGTGCCAGCAGTTTCAGGGGGCTTCAAGAGACCCAGTACTTC. It is translated as CASSFRGLQETQYF.

The chain has TRBV12-3 or TRBV12-4 and TRBJ1-2; the D gene is possibly TRBD1 (5 bases). The V gene lost 3 bases and the J gene lost 3 bases, with 17 bases spanning the gap. CDR3 length: 16 amino acids. CDR3 in amino acids: CASSFSLGTAYYGYTF. CDR3 DNA: TGTGCCAGCAGTTTTAGTTTAGGGACGGCGTACTATGGCTACACCTTC.

The chain uses TRBV6-2 or TRBV6-3 and TRBJ1-2; TRBD1 is a possible D gene (6 bases). V lost 5 bases to trimming and J lost 6 bases, with 13 bases between them. Germline V gives CDR1 MNHEY, CDR2 SVGEGT. This CDR3 is 13 amino acids long. For the CDR3, the DNA is TGTGCCAGCAGTCAGGGGTACGATAATGGCTACACCTTC. Translating it yields CASSQGYDNGYTF.

J is TRBJ1-5 and V is TRBV28; D gene ambiguous. The CDR3 spans 13 residues. Germline V CDR1 and CDR2: MDHEN, SYDVKM. V lost 3 bases and J 6 bases, leaving 9 bases between the germline ends. CDR3 in amino acids: CASSLGLSQPQHF. The CDR3 region has the DNA TGTGCCAGCAGTTTGGGGTTAAGTCAGCCCCAGCATTTT.

The DNA for the CDR3 is TGTGCCAGCAGCCCGGGCCAGGGGGCGGACACCGGGGAGCTGTTTTTT. This sequence encodes CASSPGQGADTGELFF. This chain uses TRBV4-2 with TRBJ2-2; 8 bases fit TRBD1. This CDR3 spans 16 amino acids. V lost 4 bases and J lost 3; bases outside the gene matches: 7. Germline-derived CDR1 and CDR2 are LGHNA and YNFKEQ.

The chain employs TRBV12-3 or TRBV12-4 and TRBJ1-4; 8 positions agree with TRBD1. The CDR3 loop spans 16 amino acids. Trimming cost V 6 bases and J 3 bases; bases outside gene matches: 9. The CDR3 reads CASSLRTGPANEKLFF. The DNA of the CDR3 is TGTGCCAGCAGCCTCAGGACAGGGCCGGCTAATGAAAAACTGTTTTTT.

DNA of the CDR3: TGTGCCAGCAGTGACAGGGAAATCACTGAAGCTTTCTTT. This gives the protein CASSDREITEAFF. The rearrangement joins TRBV6-1 to TRBJ1-1; possible D gene TRBD1, 5 bases. From germline, CDR1 is MNHNS and CDR2 SASEGT. The CDR3 is made up of 13 amino acids. V lost 3 bases, J lost 4 bases, and 9 bases lay in between.

This chain links TRBV6-1 with TRBJ2-6, with 7 bases that match TRBD2. This CDR3 region has 16 residues. Trimming removed 4 bases from V and 0 bases from J; junction bases left unmatched: 3. Germline V gene sequence: CDR1 MNHNS, CDR2 SASEGT. CDR3 sequence (DNA): TGTGCCAGCAGTGGCGGGGGAGGCTCTGGGGCCAACGTCCTGACTTTC. It is translated as CASSGGGGSGANVLTF.

On this clonotype: Mismatch with germline at one junction end may stem from a read error. The chain recombines TRBV7-7 with TRBJ1-4, with a weak D call TRBD1 (5 bases). Germline V lookup: CDR1 SSHAT, CDR2 FNYEAQ (reference sequence). The CDR3 totals 15 residues. CDR3 coding DNA: TGTGCTAGCAGCCCCTCGGGGGTTGCTAATGAAAAACTGTTTTTT. Translating it yields CASSPSGVANEKLFF.

This clonotype was found a few times. The chain uses TRBV4-1 and TRBJ1-2; the D is unclear. The CDR3 extends over 16 amino acids. V lost 0 bases, J lost 3 bases, and 14 bases lay in between. Germline CDR1 is MGHRA and CDR2 is YSYEKL. The CDR3 coding sequence is TGCGCCAGCAGCCAAGATTTAAGCTCTCCCTACTATGGCTACACCTTC. As protein: CASSQDLSSPYYGYTF.

V usage is TRBV7-2 and J usage is TRBJ2-2, with D possibly being TRBD1 (5 bases). CDR3 size: 16 residues. Germline values: CDR1 SGHTA, CDR2 FQGNSA. V dropped 1 base and J dropped 2 bases, with 11 bases sitting between them. In DNA form, the CDR3 reads TGTGCCAGCAGCTTAGGTCCAGGGATAAACACCGGGGAGCTGTTTTTT. Amino acids: CASSLGPGINTGELFF.

The chain links TRBV30 to TRBJ2-1, with D possibly being TRBD2 (7 bases). Germline CDR1 reads GTSNPN; CDR2 reads SVGIG (reference sequence). The CDR3 is 15 residues long. The germline V and J ends were trimmed by 0 bases and 6 bases, with 15 bases remaining between them. The CDR3 protein is CAWSVLAGATNEQFF. The DNA of the CDR3 is TGTGCCTGGAGTGTACTTGCGGGGGCCACCAATGAGCAGTTCTTC. Using reference TRBV30 and TRBJ2-1 for the parts outside the CDR3, the full variable domain is SQTIHQWPATLVQPVGSPLSLECTVEGTSNPNLYWYRQAAGRGLQLLFYSVGIGQISSEVPQNLSASRPQDRQFILSSKKLLLSDSGFYLCAWSVLAGATNEQFFGPGTRLTVL.

The chain uses TRBV5-1 and TRBJ1-1, with a tentative D call TRBD1 (6 bases). The V gene's germline CDR1 is SGHRS and CDR2 YFSETQ. The CDR3 length is 15 residues. Trimming shortened V by 4 bases and J by 1 base, and 14 bases separated the two germline ends. CDR3 DNA: TGCGCCAGCAGCCGCGGGCAGGGGTGGAACACTGAAGCTTTCTTT. Translated: CASSRGQGWNTEAFF.